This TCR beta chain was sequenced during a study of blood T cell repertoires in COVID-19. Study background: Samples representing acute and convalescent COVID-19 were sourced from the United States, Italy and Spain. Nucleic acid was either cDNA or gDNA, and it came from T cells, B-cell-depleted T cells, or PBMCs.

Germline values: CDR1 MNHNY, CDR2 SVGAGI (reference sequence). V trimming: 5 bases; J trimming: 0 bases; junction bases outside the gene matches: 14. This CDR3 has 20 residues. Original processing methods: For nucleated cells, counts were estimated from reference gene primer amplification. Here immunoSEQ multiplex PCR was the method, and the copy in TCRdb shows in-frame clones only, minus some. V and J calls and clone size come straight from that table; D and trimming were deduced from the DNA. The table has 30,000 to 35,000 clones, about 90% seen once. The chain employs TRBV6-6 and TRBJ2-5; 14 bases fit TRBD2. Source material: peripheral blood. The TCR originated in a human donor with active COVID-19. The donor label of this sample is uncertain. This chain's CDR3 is CASSPWTSGRNYPHQETQYF. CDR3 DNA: TGTGCCAGCAGTCCTTGGACTAGCGGGAGGAATTATCCTCACCAAGAGACCCAGTACTTC.